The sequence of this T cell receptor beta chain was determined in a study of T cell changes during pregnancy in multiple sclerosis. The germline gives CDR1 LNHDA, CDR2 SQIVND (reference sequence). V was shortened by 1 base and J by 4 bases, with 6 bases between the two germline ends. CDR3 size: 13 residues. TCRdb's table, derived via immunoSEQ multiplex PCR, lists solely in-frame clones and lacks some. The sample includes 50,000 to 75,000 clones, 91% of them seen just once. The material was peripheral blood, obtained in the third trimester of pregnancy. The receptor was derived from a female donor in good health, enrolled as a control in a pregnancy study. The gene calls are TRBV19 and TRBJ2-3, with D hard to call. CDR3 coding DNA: TGTGCCAGTAGTATAGGGCTAGCAGATACGCAGTATTTT. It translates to CASSIGLADTQYF.